This paragraph covers one T cell receptor (beta chain) sequence. Its target is not known. Losses at the gene ends were 3 bases for V and 2 bases for J; bases not matched to a gene: 5. Germline CDR1 and CDR2: MNHNS and SASEGT. This CDR3 is 16 amino acids long. The sample comes from a study of T cell responses to AZD1222 COVID-19 vaccine. Study at large: The analysis combined second doses at about 4 or about 12 weeks.

This table comes from immunoSEQ multiplex PCR, and its TCRdb copy is limited to in-frame clones, with some not included. The table lists around 200,000 clones, roughly 93% of them singletons. Overall study findings and caveats: Recipients of AZD1222 seropositive at baseline numbered only 5 to 7. Every sample of the repertoires postdated the peak T cell response.

The TCR sequence derives from an adult in good health. This specimen consisted of peripheral blood, obtained on day 0 of AZD1222 vaccination. The rearrangement joins TRBV6-1 to TRBJ1-5, with 9 bases matching TRBD1. The CDR3 protein is CASSDPGQGGNQPQHF. CDR3 in DNA: TGTGCCAGCAGTGATCCGGGACAGGGTGGCAATCAGCCCCAGCATTTT.